Presented here are 25 T cell receptor beta chains from one specimen sequenced in a study of shared clonotypes between healthy human individuals. Method: immunoSEQ multiplex PCR; TCRdb's copy keeps in-frame clones and lacks some. The table shows 2,100,000 or so clones, with approximately 96% occurring only once. Sequencing input: naive CD4+ T cells sorted from blood. Subset meaning: CD45RA+ positively selected. These receptors were taken from a young man in good health.

The chain recombines TRBV5-1 with TRBJ2-7, with 9 bases that match TRBD1. The ends lost 0 bases at V and 3 bases at J; junction bases unmatched: 7. Germline V gene lookup returns CDR1 SGHRS and CDR2 YFSETQ. The CDR3 has 16 residues. CDR3 region: CASSLGPGTGLYEQYF. The DNA of the CDR3 is TGCGCCAGCAGCTTGGGGCCAGGGACAGGGCTCTACGAGCAGTACTTC.

This chain links TRBV19 with TRBJ1-5, with 11 nucleotides matching TRBD1. The junction had 10 bases not matched to a gene; V was cut back by 3 bases and J by 6 bases. Germline V gene lookup returns CDR1 LNHDA and CDR2 SQIVND (reference sequence). The CDR3 extends over 17 amino acids. CDR3 bases: TGTGCCAGTAGTATGGGACAGGGGGTAATTGGTGCTCAGCCCCAGCATTTT. It yields the protein CASSMGQGVIGAQPQHF. Based on the CDR3 plus reference TRBV19 and TRBJ1-5, the full variable domain is DGGITQSPKYLFRKEGQNVTLSCEQNLNHDAMYWYRQDPGQGLRLIYYSQIVNDFQKGDIAEGYSVSREKKESFPLTVTSAQKNPTAFYLCASSMGQGVIGAQPQHFGDGTRLSIL.

The chain couples TRBV10-3 to TRBJ2-1, with TRBD2 matching 14 bases. With 7 bases clipped from V and 7 bases from J, the junction kept 18 bases outside the gene matches. This CDR3 has 19 amino acids. The V gene's germline CDR1 is ENHRY and CDR2 SYGVKD. The CDR3 is CAITPGLAGVSGDRNEQFF. DNA for the CDR3: TGTGCCATCACCCCGGGACTAGCGGGAGTTAGTGGGGATAGAAATGAGCAGTTCTTC.

This clone was seen once. The gene calls are TRBV6-6 and TRBJ1-4; no firm D call. The germline gives CDR1 MNHNY, CDR2 SVGAGI (reference sequence). Trimming stripped 7 bases from V and 3 bases from J, with 12 bases between. CDR3 size: 14 residues. This CDR3 reads CASTSDLPNEKLFF. The CDR3 bases are TGTGCCAGCACCTCGGACCTCCCTAATGAAAAACTGTTTTTT.

This clone was detected only once. This sequence joins TRBV2 and TRBJ2-7; D possibly uses TRBD1 or TRBD2 (5 bases each). The CDR3 has 15 residues. Trimming shortened V by 4 bases and J by 5 bases, and 18 bases separated the two germline ends. In germline, CDR1 is SNHLY, CDR2 FYNNEI. In nucleotides, the CDR3 is TGTGCCAGCAGTGCTAAATTCGGGACCCCTCACGAGCAGTACTTC. Translation gives CASSAKFGTPHEQYF.

The rearrangement uses TRBV4-3 and TRBJ2-1; D is perhaps TRBD1 or TRBD2 (5 bases each). The CDR3 extends over 16 amino acids. Germline loops: CDR1 LGHNA, CDR2 YSLEER. Trimming left V 2 bases short and J 0 bases short, with 11 bases between. The CDR3 loop reads CASSQTGTGSYNEQFF. Written as DNA, the CDR3 is TGCGCCAGCAGCCAAACCGGGACGGGCTCCTACAATGAGCAGTTCTTC.

V is TRBV28 and J is TRBJ2-7; 8 bases are shared with TRBD2. With V trimmed by 5 bases and J by 6 bases, 12 bases remained unmatched. The germline CDR1 and CDR2 sequences are MDHEN and SYDVKM. CDR3 size: 15 residues. The CDR3 region has the DNA TGTGCCAGCAGTCCCCTCCCCGGGACTAGATCCGAGCAGTACTTC. It translates to CASSPLPGTRSEQYF.

This clone occurred once. The chain uses TRBV28 and TRBJ1-6, with 8 positions matching TRBD1. Germline CDR1 and CDR2: MDHEN and SYDVKM. This CDR3 contains 14 residues. V shed 5 bases, J shed 12 bases, and the junction held 9 bases outside the gene matches. CDR3 region: CASSTTGGIGPLHF. The CDR3, as DNA: TGTGCCAGCAGTACCACAGGGGGAATTGGACCCCTCCACTTT.

The chain joins TRBV5-1 to TRBJ2-5; D is perhaps TRBD1 or TRBD2 (6 bases each). V lost 2 bases and J 5 bases, leaving 16 bases between the germline ends. The germline V gene encodes CDR1 SGHRS and CDR2 YFSETQ. There are 15 residues in the CDR3. CDR3 sequence reads: CASSFGGAGEETQYF. Written as DNA, the CDR3 is TGCGCCAGCAGCTTTGGCGGGGCAGGGGAGGAGACCCAGTACTTC.

The V call is TRBV6-1, the J call TRBJ1-2; D ambiguous. The CDR3 sequence is 14 residues long. Germline values: CDR1 MNHNS, CDR2 SASEGT. V lost 7 bases and J 5 bases, leaving 17 bases between the germline ends. CDR3 sequence: CASIDLSRSYGYTF. The CDR3 nucleotides are TGTGCCAGCATAGATTTAAGCAGAAGTTATGGCTACACCTTC.

The rearrangement joins TRBV6-1 to TRBJ1-2; D gene uncertain. This CDR3 has 13 residues. Trimming took 6 bases from V and 4 from J, leaving 12 bases between them. Germline values: CDR1 MNHNS, CDR2 SASEGT. CDR3 bases: TGTGCCAGCAGGAGTGACGGCCTCTATGGCTACACCTTC. Translation: CASRSDGLYGYTF.

This chain links TRBV5-4 with TRBJ2-1; 7 nucleotides match TRBD2. Germline trimming cut 0 bases from V and 6 bases from J; bases unmatched to any gene: 9. CDR1 SGHNT and CDR2 YYREEE come from the germline V gene (reference sequence). This CDR3 has 16 amino acids. CDR3 amino acids: CASSLEALGRGNEQFF. The CDR3 DNA follows: TGTGCCAGCAGCTTGGAGGCGCTTGGGAGGGGCAATGAGCAGTTCTTC. Full variable domain (missing parts from reference TRBV5-4 and TRBJ2-1): ETGVTQSPTHLIKTRGQQVTLRCSSQSGHNTVSWYQQALGQGPQFIFQYYREEENGRGNFPPRFSGLQFPNYSSELNVNALELDDSALYLCASSLEALGRGNEQFFGPGTRLTVL.

V is TRBV2 and J is TRBJ1-6; D is perhaps TRBD1 (6 bases). This CDR3 region has 13 residues. The germline CDR1 and CDR2 sequences are SNHLY and FYNNEI. V gave up 5 bases and J gave up 6 bases, with 8 bases separating them. CDR3 protein: CASSTGPNSPLHF. CDR3 DNA sequence: TGTGCCAGCAGTACAGGGCCTAATTCACCCCTCCACTTT.

This clone is a singleton in its sample. Other nucleotide sequences from this sample produce the same CDR3. The V call is TRBV20-1, the J call TRBJ1-1; D might be TRBD1 (5 bases). The CDR3 is made up of 11 amino acids. Germline V gene data show CDR1 as DFQATT and CDR2 as SNEGSKA (reference sequence). Trimming removed 5 bases at V and 4 bases at J, with 8 bases between. In nucleotides, the CDR3 is TGCAGTGCTCCGGGGGGCACTGAAGCTTTCTTT. Amino acid sequence: CSAPGGTEAFF.

The chain combines TRBV5-4 with TRBJ1-6; maybe TRBD1 (6 bases). The V end was cut by 0 bases, the J end by 8 bases, with 12 bases between. Germline values: CDR1 SGHNT, CDR2 YYREEE (reference sequence). CDR3 length: 15 amino acids. The CDR3 here is CASSLGQGSHSPLHF. CDR3 nucleotide sequence: TGTGCCAGCAGCTTGGGGCAGGGGAGTCATTCACCCCTCCACTTT.

The chain employs TRBV12-5 and TRBJ2-1; TRBD2 agrees at 10 bases. CDR1 is LGHNT and CDR2 is FRNRAP in the germline V gene. V was clipped by 4 bases and J by 5 bases; unmatched bases: 8. CDR3 length equals 16 residues. The CDR3 nucleotides are TGTGCTAGTGGTTCGCCTTGGACTAGCGGTGACAATGAGCAGTTCTTC. Its protein product is CASGSPWTSGDNEQFF.

The V call is TRBV5-6, the J call TRBJ2-2; weak D call: TRBD1 (5 bases). In germline, CDR1 is SGHDT, CDR2 YYEEEE. The CDR3 has 16 residues. Trimming removed 3 bases from V and 7 bases from J, with 19 bases in between. The CDR3: CASSWQQAGRGGELFF. The CDR3 DNA follows: TGTGCCAGCAGCTGGCAACAGGCCGGGCGAGGCGGGGAGCTGTTTTTT.

Comment on this clone: Additional DNA sequences in this sample encode the identical CDR3. V gene TRBV6-5 combines with J gene TRBJ1-6; 7 bases map to TRBD1. The germline V gene has CDR1 MNHEY and CDR2 SVGAGI. CDR3 length: 15 residues. The V segment lost 0 bases and the J segment 7 bases; nucleotides outside the gene matches: 3. The CDR3 nucleotides are TGTGCCAGCAGTTACTCATGGACAGGCAATTCACCCCTCCACTTT. It encodes CASSYSWTGNSPLHF.

The gene calls are TRBV11-2 and TRBJ1-5; D ambiguous. The CDR3 spans 13 residues. V shed 2 bases and J shed 6 bases, with 8 bases lying between them. Germline loops: CDR1 SGHAT, CDR2 FQNNGV. Here the CDR3 reads CASSLRPRQPQHF. Here the CDR3 DNA reads TGTGCCAGCAGCTTACGGCCGCGTCAGCCCCAGCATTTT.

V is TRBV5-6 and J is TRBJ1-5; D perhaps matches TRBD1 (5 bases). V was trimmed by 0 bases and J by 1 base, leaving 14 bases between them. The CDR3 extends over 17 amino acids. The germline V gene has CDR1 SGHDT and CDR2 YYEEEE. The CDR3 here is CASSLGSAKGSNQPQHF. DNA for the CDR3: TGTGCCAGCAGCTTGGGGAGCGCAAAGGGGAGCAATCAGCCCCAGCATTTT.

This rearrangement joins TRBV5-1 to TRBJ2-5; D may be TRBD2 (6 bases). Germline values: CDR1 SGHRS, CDR2 YFSETQ. With 4 bases removed from V and 4 bases from J, the gap between germline ends came to 17 bases. CDR3 length: 15 residues. In DNA form, the CDR3 reads TGCGCCAGCAGCCTTGTTGGGGGAGGAGGAGAGACCCAGTACTTC. Encoded protein: CASSLVGGGGETQYF.

This chain joins TRBV11-2 and TRBJ2-4; D call uncertain. Germline V lookup: CDR1 SGHAT, CDR2 FQNNGV. CDR3 size: 15 residues. Deletions cut 5 bases from V and 0 bases from J, with 11 bases between. The CDR3 sequence is CASSVKRLAKNIQYF. As DNA, the CDR3 is TGTGCCAGCAGCGTAAAGCGACTAGCCAAAAACATTCAGTACTTC.

The chain has TRBV7-9 and TRBJ1-6; maybe TRBD1 (6 bases). Trimming removed 5 bases from V and 0 bases from J, with 11 bases in between. The CDR3 is 16 amino acids. Germline CDR1 is SEHNR and CDR2 is FQNEAQ (reference sequence). CDR3 nucleotide sequence: TGTGCCAGCAGCGGGGGGCAGAGCTCCTATAATTCACCCCTCCACTTT. Translation gives CASSGGQSSYNSPLHF.

This clone was detected once. V and J are TRBV9 and TRBJ2-2; tentatively, D is TRBD1 (5 bases). V was trimmed by 0 bases and J by 9 bases, leaving 12 bases between them. CDR1 is SGDLS and CDR2 is YYNGEE in the germline V gene. CDR3 size: 14 residues. CDR3 DNA sequence: TGTGCCAGCAGCGTAGGACGTGGGGCAAGGGAGCTGTTTTTT. Translating it yields CASSVGRGARELFF.

A note on this clone: Germline is not matched at one junction end, which may reflect a read error. CDR3 DNA: TGCGCCAGCAGTTTACCTGGACAGGGGGTTAAGGAAACTGAAGCTTTCTTT. It specifies CASSLPGQGVKETEAFF. The chain joins TRBV28 to TRBJ1-1; 10 nucleotides match TRBD1. In germline, CDR1 is MDHEN, CDR2 SYDVKM. This CDR3 contains 17 residues.